The 21 T cell receptor beta chains reported below all come from one sample, sequenced in a study of metastatic and nonmetastatic thyroid tumors. TCRdb ran MiXCR on the PCR reads. The sample lists 55,000 or so clones; under 20% were seen once. Patients had received no treatment of any kind before thyroid surgery. Sequenced material: blood. The receptors come from a female donor with papillary thyroid cancer or a benign thyroid nodule (not recorded which). Some clones in this sample may be carry-over from other donors' samples.

This clone was detected many times. The chain carries TRBV9 and TRBJ2-3, with 10 positions matching TRBD2. This CDR3 is 14 amino acids long. The germline gives CDR1 SGDLS, CDR2 YYNGEE. Losses at the gene ends were 7 bases for V and 1 base for J; bases not matched to a gene: 3. This chain's CDR3 is CASAGTSGTDTQYF. The CDR3 DNA reads as TGTGCCAGCGCCGGGACTAGCGGCACAGATACGCAGTATTTT.

Remarks on this clone: The junction shows a germline mismatch at one end, possibly a read error. The gene calls are TRBV7-8 and TRBJ2-2; 9 nucleotides line up with TRBD2. This CDR3 is built from 18 residues. The germline CDR1 and CDR2 sequences are SGHVS and FQNEAQ. The CDR3 sequence: CARSSIVLAGKSTGELFF. CDR3 in DNA: TGTGCCAGAAGCTCAATTGTCCTAGCGGGAAAGAGTACCGGGGAGCTGTTTTTT. Full variable domain (missing parts from reference TRBV7-8 and TRBJ2-2): GAGVSQSPRYKVAKRGQDVALRCDPISGHVSLFWYQQALGQGPEFLTYFQNEAQLDKSGLPSDRFFAERPEGSVSTLKIQRTQQEDSAVYLCARSSIVLAGKSTGELFFGEGSRLTVL.

This clone occurred many times. V and J are TRBV20-1 and TRBJ2-1; no definite D call. Trimming shortened V by 3 bases and J by 10 bases, and 16 bases separated the two germline ends. Germline V gene sequence: CDR1 DFQATT, CDR2 SNEGSKA (reference sequence). CDR3 length: 13 amino acids. For the CDR3, the DNA is TGCAGTGCTAGTTTAACCCAACCATTGGAGCAGTTCTTC. Amino acid sequence: CSASLTQPLEQFF.

This clone was picked up a small number of times. This chain uses TRBV10-3 with TRBJ2-7; 9 positions match TRBD2. The CDR3 is made up of 14 amino acids. Germline CDR1 is ENHRY and CDR2 is SYGVKD. J gave up 2 bases and V 7 bases, and 6 bases lay outside the gene matches. CDR3 bases: TGTGCCATCATTGGGACTAGCTACCCCTACGAGCAGTACTTC. It specifies CAIIGTSYPYEQYF.

Points on this clone: The junction shows a germline mismatch at one end, possibly a read error. The V call is TRBV30, the J call TRBJ2-1; 7 bases align to TRBD2. The germline V gene has CDR1 GTSNPN and CDR2 SVGIG (reference sequence). CDR3 length equals 14 residues. CDR3 sequence: CALTGTTSDNEQSF. The CDR3 DNA follows: TGTGCCTTGACCGGGACTACCTCCGACAATGAGCAGTCCTTC.

This clone was recorded many times. In DNA form, the CDR3 reads TGTGCCAGCAGTCTCCCGGGCACAACGCCAGATACGCAGTATTTT. Protein: CASSLPGTTPDTQYF. The genes are TRBV28 and TRBJ2-3; D is unresolved. The CDR3 has 15 residues. The germline V and J ends were trimmed by 5 bases and 4 bases, with 16 bases remaining between them. Germline-derived CDR1 and CDR2 are MDHEN and SYDVKM.

This clone was seen many times. The chain uses TRBV24-1 and TRBJ2-1; D may be TRBD2 (5 bases). Germline V CDR1 and CDR2: KGHDR, SFDVKD. The V end was cut by 5 bases, the J end by 8 bases, with 15 bases between. The CDR3 is 14 amino acids. For the CDR3, the DNA is TGTGCCACCAGTGCGATAGCGTTCAGCCATGAGCAGTTCTTC. Translating gives CATSAIAFSHEQFF.

In this sample, this clone turned up many times. The gene calls are TRBV28 and TRBJ1-4, with no clear D. The CDR3 runs 12 residues. Germline assignment: CDR1 MDHEN and CDR2 SYDVKM. Trimming left V 5 bases short and J 14 bases short, with 15 bases between. Written as DNA, the CDR3 is TGTGCCAGCAGTGCCCTCGGGGAGTCTCTGTTTTTT. Translating it yields CASSALGESLFF.

This clone was recorded at least ten times. The V and J genes are TRBV29-1 and TRBJ1-2; 9 bases agree with TRBD1. The germline V gene has CDR1 SQVTM and CDR2 ANQGSEA. The CDR3 contains 12 residues. The V gene end was trimmed by 7 bases and the J gene end by 4 bases; junction bases not matched to a gene: 4. The CDR3 reads CSAGTGSYGYTF. The CDR3, as DNA: TGCAGCGCCGGGACAGGGAGCTATGGCTACACCTTC.

This clone rates as medium-sized. The chain uses TRBV6-1 and TRBJ1-6; unclear D gene. This CDR3 spans 16 amino acids. The V end was cut by 6 bases, the J end by 6 bases, with 18 bases between. The germline V gene has CDR1 MNHNS and CDR2 SASEGT. CDR3 DNA: TGTGCCAGCAGAGACCTGGGAGAGCACTTTAATTCACCCCTCCACTTT. As protein: CASRDLGEHFNSPLHF.

This clone came up many times. V and J are TRBV3-1 and TRBJ2-2; D might be TRBD2 (6 bases). V lost 2 bases and J lost 6, with 7 bases in between. The CDR3 extends over 13 amino acids. Germline lookup yields CDR1 LGHDT and CDR2 YNNKEL (reference sequence). The CDR3 reads CASSQTSPGELFF. CDR3 in DNA: TGTGCCAGCAGCCAAACTAGCCCCGGGGAGCTGTTTTTT. The full variable domain, completed using reference TRBV3-1 and TRBJ2-2, is DTAVSQTPKYLVTQMGNDKSIKCEQNLGHDTMYWYKQDSKKFLKIMFSYNNKELIINETVPNRFSPKSPDKAHLNLHINSLELGDSAVYFCASSQTSPGELFFGEGSRLTVL.

This clone was observed at least ten times. The CDR3 region is CASSSYSAGGGTEQYF. The CDR3 region has the DNA TGTGCCAGCTCATCCTACTCAGCGGGAGGGGGGACCGAGCAGTACTTC. The V gene is TRBV18, the J gene TRBJ2-7; 10 nucleotides line up with TRBD2. Germline-derived CDR1 and CDR2 are KGHSH and LQKENI. CDR3 length equals 16 residues. Trimming cost V 5 bases and J 6 bases; bases outside gene matches: 13.

Only a few counts were recorded for this clone. The chain links TRBV6-5 to TRBJ2-1; D perhaps matches TRBD2 (6 bases). Germline CDR1 is MNHEY and CDR2 is SVGAGI. CDR3 length equals 16 residues. V dropped 0 bases and J dropped 4 bases, with 13 bases sitting between them. The DNA of the CDR3 is TGTGCCAGCAGTTACTCCACGCGGGGCTTTTACAATGAGCAGTTCTTC. This translates into CASSYSTRGFYNEQFF.

The chain joins TRBV27 to TRBJ2-1; maybe TRBD2 (6 bases). This CDR3 has 13 residues. Germline lookup yields CDR1 MNHEY and CDR2 SMNVEV (reference sequence). In DNA, the CDR3 is TGTGAACCCGGGGGAGCGGAGTGCAATGAGCAGTTCTTC. This gives the protein CEPGGAECNEQFF.

As regards this clone: A clone one base away is much larger, so this may be a read error. The gene calls are TRBV7-9 and TRBJ1-1; tentative D call: TRBD1 (6 bases). This CDR3 has 13 amino acids. From germline, CDR1 is SEHNR and CDR2 FQNEAQ (reference sequence). Between the trimmed V and J ends, which lost 5 bases and 4 bases, there was a span of 11 bases. The CDR3 here is CASSVRQATEAFF. CDR3 nucleotides: TGTGCCAGCAGCGTGCGACAGGCCACTGAAGCTTTCTTT. Supplemented by reference TRBV7-9 and TRBJ1-1, the full variable domain reads DTGVSQNPRHKITKRGQNVTFRCDPISEHNRLYWYRQTLGQGPEFLTYFQNEAQLEKSRLLSDRFSAERPKGSFSTLEIQRTEQGDSAMYLCASSVRQATEAFFGQGTRLTVV.

This clone was counted ten times or more. This sequence joins TRBV2 and TRBJ2-1, with TRBD2 matching 7 bases. CDR3 length: 14 residues. V gave up 2 bases and J gave up 7 bases; unmatched junction bases: 5. Germline assignment: CDR1 SNHLY and CDR2 FYNNEI. The CDR3 DNA follows: TGTGCCAGCAGTGAAATAAGGGGAGGGAATGAGCAGTTCTTC. Translating it yields CASSEIRGGNEQFF.

V is TRBV6-1 and J is TRBJ1-3, with D hard to call. CDR3 length equals 14 residues. The ends were cut back, 7 bases at V and 8 bases at J, with 18 bases in the middle. Germline loops: CDR1 MNHNS, CDR2 SASEGT. CDR3 protein: CASILDMAWDTIYF. In DNA, the CDR3 is TGTGCCAGCATCCTCGACATGGCCTGGGACACCATATATTTT.

This clone was seen a few times. This may arise from a read error, as a much more abundant clone is one base away. The rearrangement uses TRBV5-1 and TRBJ1-4; D may be TRBD1 (6 bases). CDR3 length equals 14 residues. CDR1 is SGHRS, CDR2 YFSETQ, per germline. V was shortened by 1 base and J by 12 bases, with 16 bases between the two germline ends. CDR3 DNA sequence: TGCGCCAGCAGCTTGTCCCCAAGTGGGGGCGAACTGTTTTTT. This translates into CASSLSPSGGELFF.

There are many counts of this clone. The genes are TRBV19 and TRBJ2-3; 11 positions agree with TRBD2. This CDR3 has 17 residues. Trimming took 3 bases from V and 8 from J; bases not matched to a gene: 13. Germline CDR1 is LNHDA and CDR2 is SQIVND (reference sequence). The CDR3: CASSMAWGTSGRSTQYF. The CDR3 DNA reads as TGTGCCAGTAGTATGGCCTGGGGCACTAGCGGGAGATCTACGCAGTATTTT.

A remark on this clone: A much larger clone differs from this one at a single base, so this may be a read error. V and J are TRBV19 and TRBJ2-1; 8 bases fit TRBD1. Germline-derived CDR1 and CDR2 are LNHDA and SQIVND (reference sequence). The CDR3 runs to 15 residues. V shed 4 bases and J 4 bases; nucleotides not matched to a gene: 6. This CDR3 reads CASSTPGQVYNEQFF. The DNA of the CDR3 is TGTGCCAGTAGTACTCCGGGACAGGTATACAATGAGCAGTTCTTC.

This clone was counted ten times or more. This rearrangement joins TRBV27 to TRBJ2-1; 8 nucleotides match TRBD2. The germline CDR1 and CDR2 sequences are MNHEY and SMNVEV (reference sequence). V lost 6 bases, J lost 4 bases, and 5 bases stayed unmatched. This CDR3 spans 14 amino acids. CDR3 sequence: CASRGTRGYNEQFF. CDR3 DNA sequence: TGTGCCAGCAGGGGGACTAGAGGGTACAATGAGCAGTTCTTC.